This T cell receptor beta chain was retrieved from a study of blood T cell repertoires in COVID-19. Across the whole study: The cDNA or gDNA used as material had been derived from T cells, B-cell-depleted T cells, or PBMCs.

In the source study's methods: Reference gene primer amplification yielded estimated nucleated cell counts. Profiled with immunoSEQ multiplex PCR; TCRdb holds only in-frame clones, not every one. That table supplies the V and J calls and clone size; D and trimming were determined from the DNA. This sample has 200,000 to 300,000 clones, with 86% found just once. In germline, CDR1 is SGHDT, CDR2 YYEEEE. V was cut by 6 bases and J by 4 bases, with 11 bases left in between. The CDR3 extends over 13 amino acids. The source is a woman in her sixties or seventies who had recovered from COVID-19. The chain uses TRBV5-6 and TRBJ2-1; a possible D gene is TRBD1 (5 bases). Sequences were obtained from peripheral blood. This CDR3 reads CASKDILYNEQFF. CDR3 DNA: TGTGCCAGCAAGGACATCCTGTACAATGAGCAGTTCTTC.